The rows below give T cell receptor beta chains drawn from one sample of a study of blood T cell repertoires in COVID-19. Data came from immunoSEQ multiplex PCR; TCRdb stores just in-frame clones and leaves some out. There are more than 300,000 clones in the sample; approximately 90% occur only once, and just over 0.85% lies in the top ten. The specimen sequenced was PBMCs or T cells enriched from blood (not recorded which). The receptor set was obtained from a woman in her thirties or forties who had been exposed to COVID-19. Each CDR3 is given with its conserved first and last residue.

V: TRBV18; J: TRBJ2-1; CDR3: CASSPLETGWNEQFF
V: TRBV11-3; J: TRBJ2-7; CDR3: CASSLEVAGEHEQYF
V: TRBV7-8; J: TRBJ2-7; CDR3: CASSLNPPGGEGEQYF
V: TRBV4-2; J: TRBJ2-5; CDR3: CASSQDGGARLQETQYF
V: TRBV19; J: TRBJ2-4; CDR3: CASSPHGQGGLAKNIQYF
V: TRBV29-1; J: TRBJ1-2; CDR3: CSVRIRAGGYGYTF
V: TRBV19; J: TRBJ1-5; CDR3: CASSIGQSSNQPQHF
V: TRBV7-2; J: TRBJ1-3; CDR3: CASSLEQGAKSGNTIYF
V: TRBV6-5; J: TRBJ2-7; CDR3: CASSYRGHYYEQYF
V: TRBV14; J: TRBJ2-3; CDR3: CASSLRGGLARDTQYF
V: TRBV24-1; J: TRBJ1-3; CDR3: CATSGSAGNTIYF
V: TRBV27; J: TRBJ2-7; CDR3: CASSFRGGYEQYF
V: TRBV7-2; J: TRBJ1-2; CDR3: CASSRDRDGDGYTF
V: TRBV30; J: TRBJ1-1; CDR3: CAWSLGLQNEAFF
V: TRBV19; J: TRBJ1-5; CDR3: CASSMGRSLSNQPQHF
V: TRBV19; J: TRBJ1-3; CDR3: CASSIKIGSGNTIYF
V: TRBV7-2; J: TRBJ2-2; CDR3: CASSLVGSIPTGELFF
V: TRBV2; J: TRBJ1-3; CDR3: CASRRDRDSGNTIYF
V: TRBV30; J: TRBJ1-6; CDR3: CAWSYSYREPNSPLHF
V: TRBV27; J: TRBJ2-1; CDR3: CASSWTGFGEQFF
V: TRBV9; J: TRBJ1-6; CDR3: CASSVGRGEPLHF
V: TRBV7-9; J: TRBJ1-4; CDR3: CASTQGLGLEKLFF
V: TRBV29-1; J: TRBJ1-2; CDR3: CSVVLAQNYGYTF
V: TRBV6-5; J: TRBJ2-7; CDR3: CASSYSPGSRDEQYF
V: TRBV24-1; J: TRBJ1-1; CDR3: CATSDLPRDKQGTEAFF
V: TRBV4-1; J: TRBJ2-3; CDR3: CASSQDVGLAQDTQYF
V: TRBV6-2/TRBV6-3; J: TRBJ1-5; CDR3: CASSYIAGRQPQHF
V: TRBV10-1; J: TRBJ2-5; CDR3: CASSELAGTGIQTQYF
V: TRBV13; J: TRBJ2-7; CDR3: CASSSTGGFSYEQYF
V: TRBV5-3; J: TRBJ2-3; CDR3: CARSLGFLAGGTDTQYF
V: TRBV15; J: TRBJ2-5; CDR3: CATSRDGDLGGQETQYF